Listed below are T cell receptor beta chains from one sample, sequenced in a study of T cell responses to AZD1222 COVID-19 vaccine. This table comes from immunoSEQ multiplex PCR, and its TCRdb copy is limited to in-frame clones, with some not included. The sample lists roughly 96,000 clones, 80% to 90% occurring once. The sequenced sample was peripheral blood, obtained on day 0 of AZD1222 vaccination. Receptors were obtained from an adult in good health. CDR3s include the opening cysteine and the closing phenylalanine or tryptophan. D genes are given only for firm matches. Rows give clone size only sometimes, using once, few, many, or a class for an expanded clone.

TRBD2,TRBJ2-3,.,TRBV3-1/TRBV3-2,TGTGCCAGCAGCCGAGGAGCGGGAGGACCAACAGATACGCAGTATTTT,CASSRGAGGPTDTQYF
TRBD1,TRBJ2-1,.,TRBV15,TGTGCCACCAGCAGCAACCGGGACAGCTACAATGAGCAGTTCTTC,CATSSNRDSYNEQFF
.,TRBJ1-6,.,TRBV30,TGTGCCTGGGGGCTGGGCTTAGATTCACCCCTCCACTTT,CAWGLGLDSPLHF
TRBD2,TRBJ2-7,once,TRBV5-4,TGTGCCAGCAGCGAGGGACTAGCGGGGGGGCGGTACGAGCAGTACTTC,CASSEGLAGGRYEQYF
TRBD1,TRBJ1-5,.,TRBV5-5,TGTGCCAGCAGCGCGGGACAGGGAGGCAATCAGCCCCAGCATTTT,CASSAGQGGNQPQHF
TRBD1,TRBJ1-2,.,TRBV5-5,TGTGCCAGCAGCTACTTAGACAGGGGGCCTGATGGCTACACCTTC,CASSYLDRGPDGYTF
.,TRBJ1-6,.,TRBV10-3,TGTGCCATCAGGGAGTCTGGTGAATCACCCCTCCACTTT,CAIRESGESPLHF
.,TRBJ1-5,.,TRBV28,TGTGCCAGCAGCTTCCTGGATCAGCCCCAGCATTTT,CASSFLDQPQHF
.,TRBJ1-1,.,TRBV2,TGTGCCAGCAGTGCCCAACAGGGGAACACTGAAGCTTTCTTT,CASSAQQGNTEAFF
.,TRBJ1-1,.,TRBV6-5,TGTGCCAGCACTCCTCGCGGGGGGAGCACTGAAGCTTTCTTT,CASTPRGGSTEAFF
.,TRBJ1-1,.,TRBV11-2,TGTGCCAGCAGCTTAGATCCGGTCCGGAGGAACACTGAAGCTTTCTTT,CASSLDPVRRNTEAFF
TRBD1,TRBJ1-2,once,TRBV6-5,TGTGCCAGCAGCCGGGGACAGGGTGTTTACGGCTACACCTTC,CASSRGQGVYGYTF
.,TRBJ1-4,.,TRBV19,TGTGCCAGTAGGGGTCTAAGGGGGAATGAAGGGGAAAAACTGTTTTTT,CASRGLRGNEGEKLFF
TRBD1,TRBJ2-7,.,TRBV10-3,TGTGCCATCAGTGTAGGCCAGACAGGGGAGCAGTACTTC,CAISVGQTGEQYF
.,TRBJ2-1,.,TRBV4-1,TGCGCCAGCAGCCAAGTACAGCCCTACAATGAGCAGTTCTTC,CASSQVQPYNEQFF